This TCR beta chain was captured by sequencing in a study of long-term antiretroviral therapy in people with HIV (dated by TCRdb to between 2021 and 2023). Context from the whole study: The earliest samples were collected approximately a decade before the 2015 WHO recommendation for immediate ART, a period when ART was typically delayed until CD4 counts fell. A retrospective serial study tested whether changes in peripheral blood TRB repertoire composition and diversity were associated with ART initiation and durable HIV suppression. A total of 150 to 200 cryopreserved PBMC samples came from a few dozen adults with confirmed HIV infection and were collected serially over a mean of roughly six years (range 1-12). Among the 25 to 30 participants with HIV, about a dozen were female. No cross-contamination during QIAcube processing was shown when test extractions of a monoclonal T-cell line were performed alongside over 25 polyclonal samples. General conclusions and limits of the study: The samples span the years 2004 to 2017, and the ART regimens used at that time may not be as effective as current regimens. Starting ART was linked to a significant rise in TRB diversity, yet even with long-term ART the diversity remained significantly lower than in transplant donor controls. Inferences about post-ART repertoire changes are limited because no data were available on ART adherence, viral resistance or therapy changes. The repertoire was dominated across all time points by expanded TRB clones identified before ART initiation, although this dominance was seen to fluctuate and to decrease in many PLHIV after ART. CDR3 length ranges in HIV repertoires were narrower than in controls, and network structure suggested an antigen-experienced repertoire with only a slight naive shift after ART. Because cell numbers in pre-ART samples were limited, unsorted PBMC were profiled instead of sorted CD4+ and CD8+ T cells. Owing to limited PBMC availability, only the TCR beta chain was sequenced, without alpha chain pairing.

V is clipped by 4 bases and J by 0 bases, and the sequence between their germline boundaries is 14 bases long. From the cysteine through the phenylalanine, the CDR3 covers 16 amino acids. Just the 48-base CDR3 DNA is kept, in frame starting at base 1. The germline V gene yields SGDLS for CDR1 and YYNGEE for CDR2. To be included, a participant needed at least one PBMC sample from before ART initiation plus at least two post-ART samples. Treatment was received in the United States of America by all participants with HIV. Before DNA extraction, cryopreserved samples containing about 0.95-10 million PBMC were thawed and washed. At the time of the earliest PBMC sample for each participant with HIV, ages ranged from 23 to 54 years. PBMC samples were contributed by each participant from 1-4 timepoints before ART initiation and 2-8 timepoints after ART initiation, with a median of 7 samples. For every participant, serial HIV viral load, CD4+ T-cell count, ART history and demographic data were obtained. Genomic DNA was extracted from unsorted PBMC with a Qiagen kit on a QIAcube, processed in batches of 12 samples.

A word on this clone: Its specific antigen is unknown. Qualities for individual bases were not recorded, and no much larger clone is one base off.

Sequencing of the TRB variable region was done with the immunoSEQ hsTCRB v3.0 assay at survey level resolution. TRB sequencing targeted a depth of 40,000-50,000 T-cell genomes per sample. TRB libraries were pooled and sequenced on an Illumina MiSeq using a v3 150-cycle kit. The original methods were these. Repertoire analysis ran in R within a reproducible Nextflow workflow covering QC, data transformation and analysis. LymphoSeq2, an R package for exploring AIRR-Seq data, was used to implement the custom analyses. Several samples that yielded fewer than 5000 total TRB sequences were excluded, so that fewer than 200 HIV repertoires were analyzed. Among the 180 to 200 HIV repertoires that were kept, around 60 were collected before ART initiation and under 150 were collected after ART initiation. Each repertoire was downsampled to 5000 TRB nucleotide sequences, and summary statistics were averaged across 100 downsampling iterations. TRB sequences were retained for analysis only if CDR3 regions of at least seven amino acids were present. A Shannon entropy-derived clonality score and the Gini coefficient were used to measure diversity. Repertoire networks linked the top 5000 CDR3 amino acid sequences whenever two sequences differed by an edit distance of one. GLIPH2 predicted antigen specificity groups and MHC restriction for TRB CDR3 amino acid sequences. To flag known associations with CMV, EBV, HIV or tissue antigens, CDR3 amino acid sequences were compared against VDJdb and McPAS-TCR. Pre-ART, post-ART and control groups were compared with Wilcoxon signed-rank tests and Holm-Bonferroni correction. The clones in this table, taken by TCRdb from immuneACCESS, are in-frame only. Not every clone is retained; where verified, under half of the shortfall comes from an unresolved V gene, and the cause of the rest is unknown. D and trimming were read from the DNA, whereas the V and J calls and clone size are those reported in that table. The sample includes some 22,000 clones, with roughly 84% observed a single time. About 8% of the sample is in the top ten clones.

The receptor was derived from a man over 45 with HIV. The input for sequencing was unsorted PBMCs, taken at the start of antiretroviral therapy. The sequence is built from TRBV9 and TRBJ1-3, and perhaps TRBD1 as D gene, on 5 matching bases. The DNA sequence is given as TGTGCCAGCAGCCCTAGACAGCACCTCTCTGGAAACACCATATATTTT. The resulting protein is CASSPRQHLSGNTIYF.